This T cell receptor beta chain was identified during a study of T-cell memory formation after mild COVID-19. At the level of the study: Largely, the TCR clusters proved donor specific. The study, taken as a whole, reports: For contracting clones, CD4+ ones sat mainly in CM and EM, CD8+ in EMRA. Cross-reactive memory seemingly joined, as some responding clones were found in pre-infection memory.

Constant-segment primers served in 5'RACE that generated TCR alpha and TCR beta cDNA libraries bearing sample barcodes and UMIs. TCRdb passed the 5' RACE reads through MiXCR, listing each CDR3 protein once. Altogether roughly 300,000 distinct CDR3 sequences are present, approximately 8% being singletons, with the ten largest covering 22%. V was clipped by 5 bases and J by 4 bases, with 20 bases between them. Per germline, CDR1 SEHNR and CDR2 FQNEAQ (reference sequence). This CDR3 comprises 17 residues. In this sample, this clonotype turned up a few times. Its specificity is not known. The sequence was obtained from a man younger than 30 who had mild COVID-19 (a few samples of this study predate the infection). Cell type and time point are not known. The specimen was PBMCs or a T cell subset sorted from them (not recorded which). The V and J genes are TRBV7-9 and TRBJ1-4; D is ambiguous. The CDR3 DNA is TGTGCCAGCAGCCCTCGGCCTGTGGATTTTGGTAATGAAAAACTGTTTTTT. Protein: CASSPRPVDFGNEKLFF. The whole variable domain, filled in from reference TRBV7-9 and TRBJ1-4, reads DTGVSQNPRHKITKRGQNVTFRCDPISEHNRLYWYRQTLGQGPEFLTYFQNEAQLEKSRLLSDRFSAERPKGSFSTLEIQRTEQGDSAMYLCASSPRPVDFGNEKLFFGSGTQLSVL.